This T cell receptor (beta chain) is from a study of PD-1 blockade in classical Hodgkin lymphoma. General study points: Reported baseline diversity: healthy donors highest, relapsed/refractory patients lowest. What drove the repertoire differences, possibly disease activity or prior therapy, has not been defined. Lower baseline TCR diversity marked trial partial responders and progressors.

Every single patient, without exception, relapsed after autologous stem cell transplantation, and brentuximab vedotin exposure varied. Classification of best responses gave complete response, partial response or progressive disease. TCRdb's copy holds only in-frame clones and misses some; the assay was immunoSEQ multiplex PCR. In the table there are around 41,000 clones, around three quarters of which are singletons. The length of the CDR3 is 14 residues. Looked up from germline, CDR1 is SGHVS and CDR2 is FNYEAQ. Unmatched junction bases numbered 4, after V lost 2 bases and J lost 6 bases. About this clone: What it binds is not known.

J is TRBJ2-7 and V is TRBV7-6; 10 nucleotides align to TRBD2. The TCR originated in a human donor with classical Hodgkin lymphoma. The starting material was peripheral blood mononuclear cells (PBMCs), obtained before the second cycle of nivolumab. The CDR3 sequence: CASSLKSGGVEQYF. The DNA of the CDR3 is TGTGCCAGCAGCTTAAAAAGCGGGGGGGTCGAGCAGTACTTC.